This T cell receptor beta chain emerged from a study of cytomegalovirus exposure and HLA in healthy donors. Study-wide context: Earlier findings included 100 million to 130 million unique TCR beta sequences obtained from about 179 million T cells.

In nominal health when sampled, donors likely had unrecorded immune exposures nonetheless. CDR3 size: 14 residues. Germline trimming cut 3 bases from V and 6 bases from J; bases unmatched to any gene: 4. Germline V gene sequence: CDR1 SQVTM, CDR2 ANQGSEA. The study ran its PCR with 60 Vbeta and 13 Jbeta primers. TCRdb's table, derived via immunoSEQ multiplex PCR, lists solely in-frame clones and lacks some. The table lists over 100,000 clones, over 60% of them singletons, with about 5.4% in the top ten. The material sequenced was PBMCs. This receptor was identified in a woman aged 18-29 years in good health and CMV-seropositive. The chain couples TRBV29-1 to TRBJ2-1; TRBD1 agrees at 11 bases. Here the CDR3 reads CSVDRTGGFNEQFF. As DNA, the CDR3 is TGCAGCGTTGACAGGACAGGGGGCTTCAATGAGCAGTTCTTC.